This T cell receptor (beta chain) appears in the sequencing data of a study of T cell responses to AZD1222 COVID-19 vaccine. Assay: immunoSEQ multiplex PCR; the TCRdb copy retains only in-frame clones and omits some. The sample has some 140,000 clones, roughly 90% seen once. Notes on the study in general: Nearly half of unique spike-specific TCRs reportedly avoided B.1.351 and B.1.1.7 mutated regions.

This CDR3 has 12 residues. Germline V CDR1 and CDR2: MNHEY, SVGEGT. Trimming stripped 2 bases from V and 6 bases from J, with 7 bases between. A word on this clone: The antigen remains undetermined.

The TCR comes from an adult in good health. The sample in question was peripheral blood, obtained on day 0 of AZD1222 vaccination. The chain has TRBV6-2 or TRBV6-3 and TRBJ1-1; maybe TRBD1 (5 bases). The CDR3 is CASSYVGAEAFF. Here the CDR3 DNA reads TGTGCCAGCAGTTACGTGGGGGCTGAAGCTTTCTTT.